This T cell receptor (beta chain) was identified during a study of cytomegalovirus exposure and HLA in healthy donors. Study as a whole: Around four fifths of 300 to 450 genotyped donors fell in the Caucasian-associated ancestry cluster.

Germline CDR1 MNHEY, CDR2 SVGAGI. The CDR3 length is 13 residues. V was pared by 2 bases and J by 8 bases, with 12 bases between. Regarding the study as a whole: Overall, around 160 TCR beta chains were annotated as cytomegalovirus-associated. A cluster of highly shared sequence variants was likely a sequencing artifact. Across HLA loci, a later analysis found differing TCR association rates, with DRB1 most and HLA-C fewest.

The PCR contained 60 Vbeta and 13 Jbeta primers. Generated by immunoSEQ multiplex PCR, the TCRdb table keeps only in-frame clones and is missing some. The sample has 110,000 to 150,000 clones, around 81% seen once; the top ten hold almost 7%. To note about this clone: Its antigen is not identified.

The rearrangement links TRBV6-5 to TRBJ1-1, with D hard to call. The specimen was PBMCs. The sequence came from a man in his forties in good health and CMV-seropositive. CDR3 in amino acids: CASSYGPGGEAFF. In nucleotides, the CDR3 is TGTGCCAGCAGTTACGGTCCAGGTGGAGAAGCTTTCTTT.